The entry below describes one TCR beta chain. This clone was picked up a small number of times. The antigen it binds to is not known. Per-base qualities were not stored, and no clone one base away is much larger. The entry originates in a study of immune cell composition in non-small cell lung cancer (dated by TCRdb to 2016 to 2017). Regarding the complete study: Histologic subtype was assigned using H&E plus p63, CK5, Napsin A and TTF-1 immunohistochemistry, mainly lung adenocarcinoma or squamous cell carcinoma. Supplementary cohort #1 consisted of around 11 lung adenocarcinoma cases with paired tumour/lung TCR-beta sequencing and with TIL populations generated to assess tumour reactivity. TCR-beta sequencing (Adaptive Biotechnologies) was performed on 34 paired NSCLC tumour and non-adjacent lung specimens plus 26 tumour-only specimens. A few tumour specimens that had TCR-beta data belonged to rare histological subtypes and were left out of the subtype comparisons. Study-wide findings and limitations: Nearly half of NSCLC cases had tumour-associated clones >0.5%, with 75% to 80% of squamous carcinomas showing such clones compared with 33% of adenocarcinomas. No significant correlation was found between smoking pack-years and tumour TCR-beta clonality. In ten to eleven adenocarcinoma cases, maximal tumour-associated clone frequency correlated strongly with TIL tumour reactivity, whereas overall clonality did not. The reactivity cohort contained only around eleven cases, and the tumour-reactive clones were not shown to have sequences in common with the dominant in vivo tumour-associated clones.

Normal lung samples were non-adjacent lung tissue taken as far from the tumour as possible, at least 3 cm away, from the same patient. From frozen aliquots of unsorted single-cell suspensions, genomic DNA was isolated using the QIAamp DNA kit. Tissues were received within 2 hours of resection and processed immediately into single-cell suspensions. Tissue was mechanically dissociated and enzymatically digested with DNase I, collagenase I and hyaluronidase for approximately 32 minutes at 37 °C, then filtered and RBC-lysed. A two-step multiplex PCR amplified TCR-beta CDR3 regions from genomic DNA, and the second step of the PCR added Illumina-compatible adaptors. TCR-beta immunosequencing was carried out on an Illumina platform through the commercial immunoSEQ service. The authors' pipeline ran thus. Repertoires were summarised by productive clonality and by Top 10 Clones, defined as the percentage of T-cell templates derived from the ten most frequent sequences. Productive clonality ranged from 0 to 1, with 1 indicating a monoclonal population. Using log10 scatter plots, tumour-associated clones were identified as sequences that made up at least 0.1% of tumour T-cell templates yet were absent from the matched non-adjacent lung. Student's t-tests were used for two-group comparisons, ANOVA for comparisons across stages, and linear regression for relationships, with analyses done in GraphPad Prism7 and R. This immuneACCESS table, as held by TCRdb, lists in-frame sequences with V and J called but not all clones. Of the missing ones, under half trace to an unresolved V gene in checked studies; the others have no known cause. D and trimming come from the DNA, and the V and J calls and clone size come from that table. The sample records 15,000 or so clones, 77% of which are singletons. The ten largest clones take up approximately 9.8% of the sample.

V and J are trimmed by 7 bases and 0 bases, and the gene matches miss 7 bases of the junction. The germline V gene yields MDHEN for CDR1 and SYDVKM for CDR2. From cysteine to phenylalanine, the CDR3 is 16 amino acids long. The sequence is cut down to CDR3 DNA, 48 bases in frame from base 1. The same data also went into a second study, on CD4 T cells in lung cancer. As the second study states: To find responses to candidate mutation-encoded neoepitopes, the study screened blood T cells from NSCLC patients and isolated neoantigen-specific CD4+ T-cell clones and TCRs. Tumor and non-adjacent lung tissue came from four patients undergoing curative-intent resections for stage I-III non-small cell lung cancer. Lung adenocarcinoma or squamous cell carcinoma was present in the resected patients, who were aged 60 to 69 at blood donation and were mostly former smokers. Treatments received by the patients before blood donation included platinum chemotherapy, and some patients received nivolumab or pembrolizumab. Some blood-derived responses might be explained by in vitro priming of naive T cells or cross-reactivity rather than by memory responses to the cancer. Deep sequencing of TCRB was used to follow the frequency of neoantigen-specific clonotypes in tumor resections, non-adjacent lung and cultured T-cell products. TCRB sequence data were analyzed with the kit provider's software, and tumor enrichment of clonotype templates was tested with Fisher's exact test.

The TCR was taken from a human donor with non-small cell lung cancer. The chain links TRBV28 with TRBJ2-2; 8 bases in the middle match TRBD1. The sample comprised non-adjacent lung tissue. CDR3 region: CASTFSGGSNTGELFF. The nucleotides are TGTGCCAGCACTTTCTCAGGGGGCTCGAACACCGGGGAGCTGTTTTTT.